This TCR beta chain was identified during a study of a mutant IDH1 vaccine in newly diagnosed glioma. In the study overall: Following radiotherapy alone, or alongside temozolomide cycles, vaccination was started after an interval of 4-6 weeks. Treated patients comprised about 60% males and roughly 40% females, mean age about 44 years. Patients got radiotherapy, temozolomide, or both beforehand, and most got both. Broader study findings: It seemed that pseudoprogression was not linked to changes in the top peripheral T cell clonotypes.

The germline V gene has CDR1 MDHEN and CDR2 SYDVKM. This CDR3 has 15 amino acids. Comment on this clone: Its matching antigen is unknown. One junction end does not reproduce the germline sequence, and a read error may be involved.

Time point denoted: week 23, last vaccination. Alongside topical imiquimod, each dose of vaccine comprised 300 ug of mutant IDH1 20-mer peptide. The method was immunoSEQ multiplex PCR; TCRdb's version includes in-frame clones alone and lacks a portion of them. The profile shows roughly 74,000 clones, approximately 89% of them singletons. The input for sequencing was PBMCs, taken from a glioma patient whose treatment included an IDH1 peptide vaccine. The TCR was taken from a woman between 50 and 59 years old with glioma. This rearrangement joins TRBV28 to TRBJ2-7; D may be TRBD2 (6 bases). CDR3 sequence: CASSSAHGVRGTTLF. In DNA, the CDR3 is TGTGCCAGCAGTTCAGCACATGGGGTCCGGGGGACCACTCTCTTC.